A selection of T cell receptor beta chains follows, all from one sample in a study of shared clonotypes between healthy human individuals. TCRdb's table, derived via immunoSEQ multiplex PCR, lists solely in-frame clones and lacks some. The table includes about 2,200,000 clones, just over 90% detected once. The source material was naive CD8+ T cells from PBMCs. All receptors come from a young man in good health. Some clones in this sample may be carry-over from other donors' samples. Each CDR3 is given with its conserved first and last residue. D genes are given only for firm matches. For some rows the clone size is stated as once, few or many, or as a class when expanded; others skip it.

CASSPGLAPEGYEQYF,TGTGCCAGCAGCCCGGGACTAGCGCCGGAGGGCTACGAGCAGTACTTC,NA,TRBV4-2,TRBJ2-7,TRBD2
CATNHAEGYGYTF,TGTGCCACTAATCACGCCGAGGGCTATGGCTACACCTTC,NA,TRBV15,TRBJ1-2,NA
CASSEVQGDDYGYTF,TGTGCCAGCAGTGAAGTACAGGGAGATGACTATGGCTACACCTTC,NA,TRBV6-1,TRBJ1-2,NA
CASSQGDPKRGVNGYTF,TGCGCCAGCAGCCAAGGGGACCCAAAACGTGGGGTCAACGGCTACACCTTC,NA,TRBV4-3,TRBJ1-2,NA
CASSELSTGNNEQFF,TGTGCCAGCAGTGAATTAAGTACCGGGAACAATGAGCAGTTCTTC,once,TRBV25-1,TRBJ2-1,NA
CASSFIGARELFF,TGTGCCAGCAGCTTTATAGGGGCAAGGGAGCTGTTTTTT,NA,TRBV7-2,TRBJ2-2,NA
CASGGAESSYEQYF,TGTGCCAGCGGGGGGGCGGAAAGCTCCTACGAGCAGTACTTC,NA,TRBV9,TRBJ2-7,NA
CASSLLPTGLPEAFF,TGTGCCAGCAGTCTACTCCCAACAGGGCTCCCTGAAGCTTTCTTT,NA,TRBV27,TRBJ1-1,NA
CASSYDWTGGTYEQYF,TGTGCCAGCAGTTACGATTGGACAGGGGGGACCTACGAGCAGTACTTC,NA,TRBV6-5,TRBJ2-7,TRBD1
CAISETTALNTEAFF,TGTGCCATCAGTGAGACCACAGCTTTGAACACTGAAGCTTTCTTT,few,TRBV10-3,TRBJ1-1,NA
CASSSRAPGYEQYF,TGTGCCAGCAGCTCCCGGGCCCCCGGGTACGAGCAGTACTTC,NA,TRBV11-2,TRBJ2-7,NA
CASTQMGEGVSYEQYF,TGTGCCAGCACCCAGATGGGGGAGGGTGTATCCTACGAGCAGTACTTC,NA,TRBV5-6,TRBJ2-7,TRBD2
CASSPLRDLGGYNEQFF,TGTGCCAGCTCACCATTGCGGGACTTGGGGGGTTACAATGAGCAGTTCTTC,NA,TRBV18,TRBJ2-1,NA
CASSTQTGTEQYF,TGTGCCAGCAGTACCCAGACAGGCACCGAGCAGTACTTC,NA,TRBV27,TRBJ2-7,NA
CASNDGRLPYNEQFF,TGTGCCAGCAACGACGGGAGATTGCCCTACAATGAGCAGTTCTTC,NA,TRBV11-2,TRBJ2-1,NA
CASTTRDRGFLETQYF,TGTGCCAGCACAACCCGGGACAGGGGATTCCTGGAGACCCAGTACTTC,NA,TRBV9,TRBJ2-5,TRBD1